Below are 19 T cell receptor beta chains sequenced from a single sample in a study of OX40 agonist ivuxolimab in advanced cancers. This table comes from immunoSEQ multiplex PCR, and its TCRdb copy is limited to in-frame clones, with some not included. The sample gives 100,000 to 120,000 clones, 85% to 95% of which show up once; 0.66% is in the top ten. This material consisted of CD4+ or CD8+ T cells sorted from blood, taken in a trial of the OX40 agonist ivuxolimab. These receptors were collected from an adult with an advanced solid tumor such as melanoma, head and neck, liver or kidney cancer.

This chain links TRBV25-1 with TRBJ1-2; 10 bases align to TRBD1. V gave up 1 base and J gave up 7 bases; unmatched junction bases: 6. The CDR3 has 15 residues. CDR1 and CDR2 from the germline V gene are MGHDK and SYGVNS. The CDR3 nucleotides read TGTGCCAGCAGTGAATTGGGACAGGGGTTGAGTGGCTACACCTTC. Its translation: CASSELGQGLSGYTF.

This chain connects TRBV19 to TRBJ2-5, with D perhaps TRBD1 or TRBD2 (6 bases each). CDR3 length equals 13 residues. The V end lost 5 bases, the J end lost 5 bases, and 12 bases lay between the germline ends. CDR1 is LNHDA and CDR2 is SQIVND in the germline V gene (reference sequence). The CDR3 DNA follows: TGTGCCAGTAGTCTTGGGGGGCGGGAGACCCAGTACTTC. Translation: CASSLGGRETQYF. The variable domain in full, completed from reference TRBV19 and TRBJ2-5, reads DGGITQSPKYLFRKEGQNVTLSCEQNLNHDAMYWYRQDPGQGLRLIYYSQIVNDFQKGDIAEGYSVSREKKESFPLTVTSAQKNPTAFYLCASSLGGRETQYFGPGTRLLVL.

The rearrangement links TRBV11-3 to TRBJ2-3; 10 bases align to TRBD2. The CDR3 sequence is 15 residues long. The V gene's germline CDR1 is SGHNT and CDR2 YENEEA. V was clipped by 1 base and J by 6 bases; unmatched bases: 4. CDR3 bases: TGTGCCAGCAGCTTAGGTCTAGCGGGAGTTGATACGCAGTATTTT. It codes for CASSLGLAGVDTQYF.

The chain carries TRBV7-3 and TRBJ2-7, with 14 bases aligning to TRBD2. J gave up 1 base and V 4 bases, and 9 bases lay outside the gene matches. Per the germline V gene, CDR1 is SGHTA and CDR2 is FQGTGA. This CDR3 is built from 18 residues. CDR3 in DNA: TGTGCCAGCAGCTCTCCCGGGACTAGCGGGAGTAGATCCTACGAGCAGTACTTC. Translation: CASSSPGTSGSRSYEQYF.

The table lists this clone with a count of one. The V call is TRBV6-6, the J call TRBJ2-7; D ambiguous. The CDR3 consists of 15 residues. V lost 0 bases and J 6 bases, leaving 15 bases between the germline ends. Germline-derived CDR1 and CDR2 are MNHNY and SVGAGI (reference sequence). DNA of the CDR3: TGTGCCAGCAGTTACTCGACGGGCGACTCCGGCGAGCAGTACTTC. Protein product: CASSYSTGDSGEQYF.

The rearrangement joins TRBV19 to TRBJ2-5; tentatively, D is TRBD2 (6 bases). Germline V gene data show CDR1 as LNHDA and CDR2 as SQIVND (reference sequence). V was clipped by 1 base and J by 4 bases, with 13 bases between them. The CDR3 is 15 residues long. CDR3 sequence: CASSIGSGVGETQYF. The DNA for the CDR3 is TGTGCCAGTAGTATAGGCTCGGGGGTGGGAGAGACCCAGTACTTC.

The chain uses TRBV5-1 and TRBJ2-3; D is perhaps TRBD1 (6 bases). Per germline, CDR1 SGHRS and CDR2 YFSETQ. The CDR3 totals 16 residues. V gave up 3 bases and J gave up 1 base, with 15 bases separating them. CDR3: CASSYPTTGGTDTQYF. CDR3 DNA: TGCGCCAGCAGCTATCCTACGACAGGAGGCACAGATACGCAGTATTTT.

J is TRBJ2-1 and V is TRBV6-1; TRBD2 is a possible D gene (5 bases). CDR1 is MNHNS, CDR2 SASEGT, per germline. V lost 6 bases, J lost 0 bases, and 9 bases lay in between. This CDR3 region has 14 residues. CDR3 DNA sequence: TGTGCCAGCAGACTAGAGAGCTCCTACAATGAGCAGTTCTTC. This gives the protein CASRLESSYNEQFF.

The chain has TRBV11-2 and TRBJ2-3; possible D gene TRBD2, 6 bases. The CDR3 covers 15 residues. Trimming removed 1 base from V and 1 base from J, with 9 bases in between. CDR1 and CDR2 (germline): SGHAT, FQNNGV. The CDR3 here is CASSLGRRGTDTQYF. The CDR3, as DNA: TGTGCCAGCAGCTTAGGGAGGAGGGGCACAGATACGCAGTATTTT.

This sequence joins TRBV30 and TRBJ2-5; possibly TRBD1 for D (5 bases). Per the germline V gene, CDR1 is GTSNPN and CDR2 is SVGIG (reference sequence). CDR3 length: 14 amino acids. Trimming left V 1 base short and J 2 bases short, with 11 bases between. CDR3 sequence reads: CAWSGVRGQETQYF. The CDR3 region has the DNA TGTGCCTGGAGTGGGGTAAGGGGTCAAGAGACCCAGTACTTC.

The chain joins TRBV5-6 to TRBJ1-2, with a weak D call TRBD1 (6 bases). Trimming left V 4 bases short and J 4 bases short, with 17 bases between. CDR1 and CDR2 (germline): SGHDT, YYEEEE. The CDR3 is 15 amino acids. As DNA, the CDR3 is TGTGCCAGCAGCACGAGGGAACAGGGCAGCTATGGCTACACCTTC. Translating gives CASSTREQGSYGYTF.

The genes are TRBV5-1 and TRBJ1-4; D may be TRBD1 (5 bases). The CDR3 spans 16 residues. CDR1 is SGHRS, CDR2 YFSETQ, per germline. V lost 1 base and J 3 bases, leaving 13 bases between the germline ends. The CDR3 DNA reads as TGCGCCAGCAGCTTGACCACAGGAGGGGCTAATGAAAAACTGTTTTTT. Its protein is CASSLTTGGANEKLFF. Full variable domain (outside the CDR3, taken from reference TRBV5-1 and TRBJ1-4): KAGVTQTPRYLIKTRGQQVTLSCSPISGHRSVSWYQQTPGQGLQFLFEYFSETQRNKGNFPGRFSGRQFSNSRSEMNVSTLELGDSALYLCASSLTTGGANEKLFFGSGTQLSVL.

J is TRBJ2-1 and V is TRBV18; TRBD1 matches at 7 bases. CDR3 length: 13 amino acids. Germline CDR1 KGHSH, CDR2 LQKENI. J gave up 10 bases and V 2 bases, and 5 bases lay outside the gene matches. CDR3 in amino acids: CASSPGEGGEQFF. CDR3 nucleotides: TGTGCCAGCTCACCAGGGGAAGGGGGCGAGCAGTTCTTC.

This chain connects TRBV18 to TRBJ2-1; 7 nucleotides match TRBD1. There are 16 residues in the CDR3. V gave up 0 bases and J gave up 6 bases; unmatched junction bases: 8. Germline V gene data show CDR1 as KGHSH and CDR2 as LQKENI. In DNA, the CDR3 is TGTGCCAGCTCACCACCTAACAGGGGAGATTTCAATGAGCAGTTCTTC. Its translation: CASSPPNRGDFNEQFF.

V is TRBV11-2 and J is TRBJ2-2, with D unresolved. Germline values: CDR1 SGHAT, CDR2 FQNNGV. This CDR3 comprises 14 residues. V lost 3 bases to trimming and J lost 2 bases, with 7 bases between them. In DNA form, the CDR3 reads TGTGCCAGCAGCTTTCCGCTAAACACCGGGGAGCTGTTTTTT. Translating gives CASSFPLNTGELFF.

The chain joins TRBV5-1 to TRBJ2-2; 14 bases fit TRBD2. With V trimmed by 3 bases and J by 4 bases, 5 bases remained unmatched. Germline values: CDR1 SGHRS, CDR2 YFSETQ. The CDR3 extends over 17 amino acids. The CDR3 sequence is CASSSLTSGRGTGELFF. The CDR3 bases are TGCGCCAGCAGCTCCTTGACTAGCGGGAGGGGCACCGGGGAGCTGTTTTTT.

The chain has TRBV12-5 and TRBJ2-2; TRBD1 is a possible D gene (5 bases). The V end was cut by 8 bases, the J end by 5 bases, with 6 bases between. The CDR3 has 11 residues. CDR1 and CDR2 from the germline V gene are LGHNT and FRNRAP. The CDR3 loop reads CASRQTGELFF. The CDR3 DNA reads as TGTGCTAGTCGACAGACCGGGGAGCTGTTTTTT.

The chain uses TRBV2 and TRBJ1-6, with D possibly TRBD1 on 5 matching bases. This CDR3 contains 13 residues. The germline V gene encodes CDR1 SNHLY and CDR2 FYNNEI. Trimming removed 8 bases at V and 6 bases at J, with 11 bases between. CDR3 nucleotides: TGTGCCAGCGGGACCGAATCTAATTCACCCCTCCACTTT. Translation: CASGTESNSPLHF.

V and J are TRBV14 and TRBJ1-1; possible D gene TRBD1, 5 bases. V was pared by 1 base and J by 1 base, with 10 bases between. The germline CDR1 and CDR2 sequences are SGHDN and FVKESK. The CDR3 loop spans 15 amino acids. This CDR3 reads CASSQVAGQNTEAFF. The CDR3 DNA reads TGTGCCAGCAGCCAAGTCGCAGGACAGAACACTGAAGCTTTCTTT.